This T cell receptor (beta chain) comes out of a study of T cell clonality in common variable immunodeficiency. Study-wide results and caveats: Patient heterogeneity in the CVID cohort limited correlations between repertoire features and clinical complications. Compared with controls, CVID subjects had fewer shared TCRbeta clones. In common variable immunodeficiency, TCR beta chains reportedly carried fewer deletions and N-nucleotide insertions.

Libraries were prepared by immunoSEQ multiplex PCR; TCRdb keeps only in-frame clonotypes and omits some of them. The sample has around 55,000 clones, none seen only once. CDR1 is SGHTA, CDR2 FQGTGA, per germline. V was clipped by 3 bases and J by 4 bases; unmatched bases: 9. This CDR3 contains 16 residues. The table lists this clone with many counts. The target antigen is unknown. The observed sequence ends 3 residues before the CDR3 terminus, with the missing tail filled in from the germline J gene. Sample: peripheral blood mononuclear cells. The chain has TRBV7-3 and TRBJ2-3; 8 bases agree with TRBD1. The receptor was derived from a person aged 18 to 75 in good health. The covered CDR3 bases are TGTGCCAGCAGCTTGACGGGCAGGGGGCTCGCAGATACG. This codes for CASSLTGRGLADT. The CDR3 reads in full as CASSLTGRGLADTQYF.